This TCR beta chain was captured by sequencing in a study of molecular identifiers for immune sequencing clone quantification. On the study more broadly: With replicates, the RNA of around 18,000 or 91,000 naive CD8 cells was split five ways and four were sequenced. Findings of the study overall: Barcode collisions between identical TCR molecules could shrink estimates of highly expanded clone sizes.

The germline CDR1 and CDR2 sequences are LNHDA and SQIVND (reference sequence). The CDR3 covers 15 residues. V was pared by 3 bases and J by 4 bases, with 14 bases between. This clonotype has just a few counts. Its antigen is unknown. TCRdb ran MiXCR on the PCR reads and lists one entry per CDR3 protein. The table includes more than 550,000 distinct CDR3 sequences, over 25% detected once. The V gene is TRBV19, the J gene TRBJ2-3, with D possibly being TRBD2 (5 bases). This receptor was taken from a human donor in good health. Some libraries in this study had Jurkat cell RNA spiked in. The sequencing input was naive CD8+ T cells from blood, with Jurkat cell RNA spiked in. Subset described: FACS-sorted CD8+CD4-CCR7+CD45RA+ naive T cells. CDR3 nucleotides: TGTGCCAGTAGTATGGGAGCGTCGTTCGCAGATACGCAGTATTTT. Protein: CASSMGASFADTQYF.